What follows is one T cell receptor (beta chain) and its context. Profiled with immunoSEQ multiplex PCR; TCRdb holds only in-frame clones, not every one. This sample has roughly 160,000 clones, with 87% found just once. This entry comes from a study of blood T cell repertoires in COVID-19. Background on the study: Material from acute and convalescent COVID-19 was sourced from the United States, Italy and Spain.

CDR3 size: 12 residues. Germline values: CDR1 MDHEN, CDR2 SYDVKM. The sample taken for sequencing was peripheral blood. This rearrangement joins TRBV28 to TRBJ2-6; perhaps TRBD2 as D (6 bases). This clonotype was obtained from a woman in her fifties or sixties who had recovered from COVID-19. CDR3 bases: TGTGCATCTTACGCGAGGGGAGGCGTCCTGACTTTC. Its protein product is CASYARGGVLTF.